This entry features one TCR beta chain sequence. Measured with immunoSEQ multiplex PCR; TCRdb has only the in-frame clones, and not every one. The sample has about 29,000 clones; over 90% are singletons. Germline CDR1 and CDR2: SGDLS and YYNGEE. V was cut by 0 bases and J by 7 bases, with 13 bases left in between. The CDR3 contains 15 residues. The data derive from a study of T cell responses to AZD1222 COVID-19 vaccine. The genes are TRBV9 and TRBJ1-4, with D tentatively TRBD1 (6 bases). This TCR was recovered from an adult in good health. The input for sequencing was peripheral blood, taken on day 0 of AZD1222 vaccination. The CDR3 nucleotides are TGTGCCAGCAGCGTAGCTACAGGGTTAGGTGAAAAACTGTTTTTT. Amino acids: CASSVATGLGEKLFF. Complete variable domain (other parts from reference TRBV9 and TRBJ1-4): DSGVTQTPKHLITATGQRVTLRCSPRSGDLSVYWYQQSLDQGLQFLIQYYNGEERAKGNILERFSAQQFPDLHSELNLSSLELGDSALYFCASSVATGLGEKLFFGSGTQLSVL.